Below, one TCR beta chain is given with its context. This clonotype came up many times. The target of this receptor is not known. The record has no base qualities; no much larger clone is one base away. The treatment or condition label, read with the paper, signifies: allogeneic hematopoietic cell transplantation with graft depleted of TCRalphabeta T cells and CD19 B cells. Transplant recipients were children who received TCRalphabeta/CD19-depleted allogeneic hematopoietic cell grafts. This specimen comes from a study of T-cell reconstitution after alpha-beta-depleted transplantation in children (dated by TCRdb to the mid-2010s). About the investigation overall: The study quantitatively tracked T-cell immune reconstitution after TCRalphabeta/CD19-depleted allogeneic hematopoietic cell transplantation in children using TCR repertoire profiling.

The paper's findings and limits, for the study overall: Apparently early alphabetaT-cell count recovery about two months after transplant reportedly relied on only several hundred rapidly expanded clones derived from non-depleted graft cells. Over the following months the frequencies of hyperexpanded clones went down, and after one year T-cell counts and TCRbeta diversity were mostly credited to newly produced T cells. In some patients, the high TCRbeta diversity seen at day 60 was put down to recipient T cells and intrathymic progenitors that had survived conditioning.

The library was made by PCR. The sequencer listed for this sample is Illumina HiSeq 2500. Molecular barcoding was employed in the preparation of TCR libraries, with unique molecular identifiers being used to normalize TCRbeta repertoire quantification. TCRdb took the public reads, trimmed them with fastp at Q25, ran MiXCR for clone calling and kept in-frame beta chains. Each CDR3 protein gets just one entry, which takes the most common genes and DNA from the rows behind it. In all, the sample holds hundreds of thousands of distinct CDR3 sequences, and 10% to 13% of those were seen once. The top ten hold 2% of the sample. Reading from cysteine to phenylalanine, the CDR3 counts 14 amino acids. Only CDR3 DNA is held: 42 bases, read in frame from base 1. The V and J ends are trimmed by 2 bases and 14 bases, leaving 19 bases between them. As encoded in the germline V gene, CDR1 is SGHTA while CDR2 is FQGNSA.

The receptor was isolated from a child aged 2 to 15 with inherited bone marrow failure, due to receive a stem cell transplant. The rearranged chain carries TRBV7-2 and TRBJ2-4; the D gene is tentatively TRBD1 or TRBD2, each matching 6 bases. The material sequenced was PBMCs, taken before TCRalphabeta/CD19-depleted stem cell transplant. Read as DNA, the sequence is TGTGCCAGCAGCTTAAGCTGGGGTGGGGGGCAGGAGTACTTC. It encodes CASSLSWGGGQEYF. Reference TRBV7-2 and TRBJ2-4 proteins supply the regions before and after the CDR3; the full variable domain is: GAGVSQSPSNKVTEKGKDVELRCDPISGHTALYWYRQSLGQGLEFLIYFQGNSAPDKSGLPSDRFSAERTGGSVSTLTIQRTQQEDSAVYLCASSLSWGGGQEYFGAGTRLSVL.